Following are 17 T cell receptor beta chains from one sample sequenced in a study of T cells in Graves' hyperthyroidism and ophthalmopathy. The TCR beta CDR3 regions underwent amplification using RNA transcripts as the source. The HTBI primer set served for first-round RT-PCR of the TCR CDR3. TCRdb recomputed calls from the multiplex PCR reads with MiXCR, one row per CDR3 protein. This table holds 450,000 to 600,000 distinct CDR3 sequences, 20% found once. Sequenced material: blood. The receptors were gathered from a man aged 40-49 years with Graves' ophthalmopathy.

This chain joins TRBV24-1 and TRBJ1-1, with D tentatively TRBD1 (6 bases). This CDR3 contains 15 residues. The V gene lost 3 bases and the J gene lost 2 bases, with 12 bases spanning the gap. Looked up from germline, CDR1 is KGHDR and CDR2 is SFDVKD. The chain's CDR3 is CATSDPGTPNTEAFF. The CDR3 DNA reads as TGTGCCACCAGTGATCCCGGGACACCAAACACTGAAGCTTTCTTT.

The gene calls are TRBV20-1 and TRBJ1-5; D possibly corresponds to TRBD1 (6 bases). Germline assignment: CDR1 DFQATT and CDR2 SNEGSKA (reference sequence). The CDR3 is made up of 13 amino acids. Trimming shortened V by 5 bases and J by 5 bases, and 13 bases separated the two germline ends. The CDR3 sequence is CSAHTGLDQPQHF. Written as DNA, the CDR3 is TGCAGTGCTCATACAGGGTTGGATCAGCCCCAGCATTTT.

The CDR3 spells CASSPPPLGAKNIQYF. The CDR3 nucleotides read TGTGCCAGCAGCCCCCCTCCGCTGGGGGCCAAAAACATTCAGTACTTC. This chain links TRBV5-4 with TRBJ2-4, with D unresolved. CDR1 is SGHNT, CDR2 YYREEE, per germline (reference sequence). Trimming took off 4 bases at V and 1 base at J, with 15 bases between the two ends. The CDR3 covers 16 residues.

CDR3 loop: CASSQDREWHQPQHF. The CDR3 coding sequence is TGTGCCAGCAGTCAGGACAGGGAGTGGCATCAGCCCCAGCATTTT. J is TRBJ1-5 and V is TRBV6-1; TRBD1 aligns across 8 bases. The CDR3 extends over 15 amino acids. Trimming removed 5 bases from V and 5 bases from J; junction bases left unmatched: 8. The germline gives CDR1 MNHNS, CDR2 SASEGT.

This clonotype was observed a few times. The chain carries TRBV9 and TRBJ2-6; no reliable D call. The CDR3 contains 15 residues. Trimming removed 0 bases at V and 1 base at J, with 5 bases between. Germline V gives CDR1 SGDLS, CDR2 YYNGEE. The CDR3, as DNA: TGTGCCAGCAGCGTAGACAATTCTGGGGCCAACGTCCTGACTTTC. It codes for CASSVDNSGANVLTF.

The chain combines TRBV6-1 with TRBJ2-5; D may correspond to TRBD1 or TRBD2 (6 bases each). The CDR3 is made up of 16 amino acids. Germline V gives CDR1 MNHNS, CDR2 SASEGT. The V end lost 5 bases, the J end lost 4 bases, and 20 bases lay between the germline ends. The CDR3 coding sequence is TGTGCCAGCAGTTACGGCCCGGGGGCAGAAGGAGAGACCCAGTACTTC. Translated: CASSYGPGAEGETQYF.

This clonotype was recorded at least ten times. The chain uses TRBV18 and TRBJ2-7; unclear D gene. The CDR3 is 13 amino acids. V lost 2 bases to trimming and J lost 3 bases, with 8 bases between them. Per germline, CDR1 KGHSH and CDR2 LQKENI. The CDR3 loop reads CASSPGSGYEQYF. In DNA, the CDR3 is TGTGCCAGCTCACCAGGGTCCGGCTACGAGCAGTACTTC. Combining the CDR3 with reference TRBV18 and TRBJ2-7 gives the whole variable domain NAGVMQNPRHLVRRRGQEARLRCSPMKGHSHVYWYRQLPEEGLKFMVYLQKENIIDESGMPKERFSAEFPKEGPSILRIQQVVRGDSAAYFCASSPGSGYEQYFGPGTRLTVT.

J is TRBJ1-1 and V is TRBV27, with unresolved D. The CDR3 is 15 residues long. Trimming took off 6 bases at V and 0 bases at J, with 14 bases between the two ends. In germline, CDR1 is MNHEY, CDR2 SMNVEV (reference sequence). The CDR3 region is CASSPRAFLNTEAFF. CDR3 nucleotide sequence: TGTGCCAGCAGCCCTAGGGCCTTCTTGAACACTGAAGCTTTCTTT.

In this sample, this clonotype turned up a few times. This chain's CDR3 is CASSPSPGPNYGYTF. CDR3 in DNA: TGTGCCAGCAGTCCTAGCCCGGGCCCTAACTATGGCTACACCTTC. V gene TRBV28 combines with J gene TRBJ1-2; no definite D call. Germline values: CDR1 MDHEN, CDR2 SYDVKM. V shed 5 bases and J shed 0 bases, with 13 bases lying between them. CDR3 length: 15 residues.

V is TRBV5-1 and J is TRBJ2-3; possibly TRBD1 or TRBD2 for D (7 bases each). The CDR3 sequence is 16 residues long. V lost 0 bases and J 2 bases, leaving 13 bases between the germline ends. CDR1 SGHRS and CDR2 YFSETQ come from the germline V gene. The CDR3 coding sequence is TGCGCCAGCAGCTTGGCGGGGGGACAGAACACAGATACGCAGTATTTT. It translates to CASSLAGGQNTDTQYF.

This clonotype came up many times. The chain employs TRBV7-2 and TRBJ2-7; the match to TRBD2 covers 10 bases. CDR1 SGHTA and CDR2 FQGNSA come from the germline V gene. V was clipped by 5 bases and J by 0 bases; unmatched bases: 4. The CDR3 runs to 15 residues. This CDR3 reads CASSPGLANSYEQYF. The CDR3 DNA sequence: TGTGCCAGCAGCCCGGGACTAGCGAACTCCTACGAGCAGTACTTC.

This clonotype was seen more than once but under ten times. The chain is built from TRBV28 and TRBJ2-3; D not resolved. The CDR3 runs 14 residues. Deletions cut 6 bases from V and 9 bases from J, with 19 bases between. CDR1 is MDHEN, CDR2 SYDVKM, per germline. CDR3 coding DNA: TGTGCCAGCAGCTACAGTCTCGTTCTTATGACGCAGTATTTT. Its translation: CASSYSLVLMTQYF.

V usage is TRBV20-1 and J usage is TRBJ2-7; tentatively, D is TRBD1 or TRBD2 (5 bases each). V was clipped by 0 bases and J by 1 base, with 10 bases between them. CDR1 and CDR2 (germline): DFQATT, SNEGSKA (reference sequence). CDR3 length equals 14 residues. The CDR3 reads CSARDGGISYEQYF. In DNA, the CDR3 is TGCAGTGCTAGAGATGGGGGTATTTCCTACGAGCAGTACTTC.

The CDR3 DNA is TGTGCCAGCAGGCCAAAGGGACTAGCGGGGACCTACGAGCAGTACTTC. Its protein product is CASRPKGLAGTYEQYF. V is TRBV7-2 and J is TRBJ2-7, with 13 bases fitting TRBD2. CDR1 is SGHTA, CDR2 FQGNSA, per germline. The CDR3 extends over 16 amino acids. The trim removed 6 bases at V and 2 bases at J, leaving 7 bases unmatched.

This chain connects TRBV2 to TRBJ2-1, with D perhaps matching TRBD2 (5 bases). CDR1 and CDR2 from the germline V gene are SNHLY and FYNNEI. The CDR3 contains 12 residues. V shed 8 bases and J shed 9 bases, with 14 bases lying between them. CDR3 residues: CASAATGFEQFF. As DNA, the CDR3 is TGTGCCAGCGCAGCGACGGGGTTTGAGCAGTTCTTC.

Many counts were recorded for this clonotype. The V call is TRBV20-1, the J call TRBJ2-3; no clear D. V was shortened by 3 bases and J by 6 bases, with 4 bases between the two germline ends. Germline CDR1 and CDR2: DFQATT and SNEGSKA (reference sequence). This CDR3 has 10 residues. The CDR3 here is CSASNDTQYF. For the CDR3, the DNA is TGCAGTGCTAGTAATGATACGCAGTATTTT.

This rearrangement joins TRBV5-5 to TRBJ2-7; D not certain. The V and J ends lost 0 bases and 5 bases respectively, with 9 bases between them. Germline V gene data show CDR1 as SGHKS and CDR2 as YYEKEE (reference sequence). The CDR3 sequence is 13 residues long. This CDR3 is CASSLEGWDEQYF. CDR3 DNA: TGTGCCAGCAGCTTGGAAGGCTGGGACGAGCAGTACTTC.